A single sample is the source of the 14 T cell receptor beta chains below, sequenced in a study of blood T cell repertoires in COVID-19. Assay: immunoSEQ multiplex PCR; the TCRdb copy retains only in-frame clones and omits some. The sample lists some 490,000 clones, about 88% seen once, with 6.5% to 8.5% in the top ten. The material sequenced was PBMCs or T cells enriched from blood (not recorded which). The receptor set was obtained from a woman aged 55-69 years who had recovered from COVID-19.

The chain links TRBV5-1 to TRBJ1-2; D is unclear. In germline, CDR1 is SGHRS, CDR2 YFSETQ. CDR3 length: 14 amino acids. Trimming removed 0 bases from V and 4 bases from J, with 10 bases in between. In DNA, the CDR3 is TGCGCCAGCAGCTTGGTATCCGAGAGCTATGGCTACACCTTC. Its translation is CASSLVSESYGYTF.

This clone came up once. The chain couples TRBV29-1 to TRBJ1-5, with 9 nucleotides matching TRBD1. Germline V lookup: CDR1 SQVTM, CDR2 ANQGSEA. The ends lost 5 bases at V and 6 bases at J; junction bases unmatched: 8. The CDR3 contains 14 residues. The CDR3 coding sequence is TGCAGCGTTTTTCGACAGGGGGAAGGTCAGCCCCAGCATTTT. It translates to CSVFRQGEGQPQHF.

This sequence joins TRBV28 and TRBJ1-6, with 7 bases fitting TRBD1. From germline, CDR1 is MDHEN and CDR2 SYDVKM. V shed 5 bases and J 10 bases; nucleotides not matched to a gene: 11. The CDR3 extends over 15 amino acids. CDR3 nucleotides: TGTGCCAGCAGTATACAACAGGGGTTGGAATCACCCCTCCACTTT. It specifies CASSIQQGLESPLHF.

The CDR3 sequence: CAIRMGAVYEQYF. The CDR3 coding sequence is TGTGCCATCCGAATGGGGGCAGTTTACGAGCAGTACTTC. The chain couples TRBV10-3 to TRBJ2-7; possibly TRBD1 for D (6 bases). CDR1 is ENHRY, CDR2 SYGVKD, per germline. This CDR3 spans 13 amino acids. The germline V and J ends were trimmed by 8 bases and 4 bases, with 15 bases remaining between them.

The rearrangement links TRBV3-1 (or the pseudogene TRBV3-2) to TRBJ2-2; weak D call: TRBD2 (5 bases). The CDR3 is 14 residues long. V lost 1 base and J lost 6, with 9 bases in between. Germline V gene lookup returns CDR1 LGHDT and CDR2 YNNKEL (reference sequence). DNA of the CDR3: TGTGCCAGCAGCCAAGCTACGAGGGCCGGGGAGCTGTTTTTT. Its protein is CASSQATRAGELFF.

The chain couples TRBV2 to TRBJ2-7, with D unresolved. V was pared by 1 base and J by 4 bases, with 5 bases between. This CDR3 is 12 amino acids long. Germline CDR1 SNHLY, CDR2 FYNNEI. The CDR3 coding sequence is TGTGCCAGCAGTGAAGAGGAGTACGAGCAGTACGTC. Its protein product is CASSEEEYEQYV.

The chain recombines TRBV10-1 with TRBJ2-3; 7 bases fit TRBD1. Germline V gene sequence: CDR1 WNHNN, CDR2 SYGVQD (reference sequence). The junction had 4 bases not matched to a gene; V was cut back by 4 bases and J by 6 bases. The CDR3 totals 13 residues. The CDR3: CASSADREDTQYF. As DNA, the CDR3 is TGCGCCAGCAGTGCAGACAGGGAGGATACGCAGTATTTT.

The V call is TRBV21-1, the J call TRBJ2-1; the table's D call, TRBD1, has no DNA check behind it. TRBV21-1 is flagged as a pseudogene. The length of the CDR3 is 17 residues. The CDR3 sequence is CASSKGSRHLTYNEQFF. CDR3 in DNA: TGTGCCAGCAGCAAAGGCTCGCGACACCTGACCTACAATGAGCAGTTCTTC.

This sequence joins TRBV3-1 (or the pseudogene TRBV3-2) and TRBJ1-6; 7 nucleotides agree with TRBD1. With V trimmed by 4 bases and J by 9 bases, 0 bases remained unmatched. The CDR3 sequence is 12 residues long. Germline CDR1 LGHDT, CDR2 YNNKEL (reference sequence). CDR3 residues: CASSRDSSPLHF. CDR3 sequence (DNA): TGTGCCAGCAGCCGGGACAGTTCACCCCTCCACTTT.

CDR3 DNA sequence: TGTGCCAGCAGTCCAACCGCGGCCCTTAATGAAAAACTGTTTTTT. It encodes CASSPTAALNEKLFF. The chain carries TRBV2 and TRBJ1-4; no clear D gene. V lost 5 bases and J 4 bases, leaving 14 bases between the germline ends. CDR1 and CDR2 from the germline V gene are SNHLY and FYNNEI. The CDR3 runs 15 residues.

The V and J genes are TRBV5-4 and TRBJ2-1, with TRBD1 matching 9 bases. The CDR3 runs to 15 residues. The V and J ends lost 4 bases and 6 bases, in that order; junction bases with no gene match: 8. Germline V gives CDR1 SGHNT, CDR2 YYREEE (reference sequence). The CDR3 here is CASSQGQGEINEQFF. In nucleotides, the CDR3 is TGTGCCAGCAGCCAGGGACAGGGTGAGATCAATGAGCAGTTCTTC. Full variable domain (outside the CDR3, taken from reference TRBV5-4 and TRBJ2-1): ETGVTQSPTHLIKTRGQQVTLRCSSQSGHNTVSWYQQALGQGPQFIFQYYREEENGRGNFPPRFSGLQFPNYSSELNVNALELDDSALYLCASSQGQGEINEQFFGPGTRLTVL.

The J gene is TRBJ2-7, the V gene TRBV27, with D tentatively TRBD1 (8 bases). Germline V gives CDR1 MNHEY, CDR2 SMNVEV (reference sequence). V lost 6 bases and J lost 7, with 16 bases in between. The CDR3 covers 13 residues. CDR3 coding DNA: TGTGCCAGCAGCCTACAGGGGGGAGGGGAGCAGTACTTC. This sequence encodes CASSLQGGGEQYF.

The J gene is TRBJ2-2, the V gene TRBV2, with a tentative D call TRBD2 (6 bases). This CDR3 contains 17 residues. Deletions cut 6 bases from V and 3 bases from J, with 20 bases between. Germline V gene sequence: CDR1 SNHLY, CDR2 FYNNEI. The DNA of the CDR3 is TGTGCCAGCAGGGCCGACATAGCGGATTTCGACACCGGGGAGCTGTTTTTT. It encodes CASRADIADFDTGELFF.

The chain employs TRBV2 and TRBJ2-1, with TRBD2 matching over 12 bases. Germline loops: CDR1 SNHLY, CDR2 FYNNEI. There are 14 residues in the CDR3. V lost 2 bases to trimming and J lost 9 bases; unmatched junction nucleotides: 2. CDR3 nucleotides: TGTGCCAGCAGTGAACTAGCGGGGGGGCGTGAGCAGTTCTTC. It encodes CASSELAGGREQFF.